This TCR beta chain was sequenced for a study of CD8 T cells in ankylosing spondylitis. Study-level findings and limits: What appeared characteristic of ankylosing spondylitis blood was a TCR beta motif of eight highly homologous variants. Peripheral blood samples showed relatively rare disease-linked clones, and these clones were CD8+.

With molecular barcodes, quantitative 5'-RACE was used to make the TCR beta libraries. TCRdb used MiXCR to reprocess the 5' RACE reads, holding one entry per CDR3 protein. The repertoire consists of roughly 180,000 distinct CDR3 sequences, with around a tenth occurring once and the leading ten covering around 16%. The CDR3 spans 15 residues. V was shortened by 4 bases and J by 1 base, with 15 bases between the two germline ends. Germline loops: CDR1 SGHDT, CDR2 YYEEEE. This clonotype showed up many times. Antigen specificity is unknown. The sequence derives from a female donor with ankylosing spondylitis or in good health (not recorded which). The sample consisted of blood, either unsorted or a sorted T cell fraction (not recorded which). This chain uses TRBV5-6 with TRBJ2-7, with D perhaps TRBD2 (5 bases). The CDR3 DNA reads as TGTGCCAGCAGCGCCGTTAAGGTAGCGTCCTACGAGCAGTACTTC. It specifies CASSAVKVASYEQYF.